The clone carrying this T cell receptor beta chain was seen at least ten times. The antigen is undetermined. The data stem from a study of breast tumors, draining lymph nodes, adjacent tissues. A single record per CDR3 protein comes from TCRdb applying MiXCR to the multiplex PCR reads. The sample has around 140,000 distinct CDR3 sequences, approximately 32% seen once. The lymph nodes were axillary draining lymph nodes from breast cancer patients. Between the trimmed V and J ends, which lost 5 bases and 4 bases, there was a span of 5 bases. Germline CDR1 MDHEN, CDR2 SYDVKM. This CDR3 is 11 amino acids long. Study-level points and caveats: Compared with basal-like, luminal-like tumors shared significantly more repertoire with nontumor tissue. Tumor repertoires ranked between lymph nodes and nontumor tissue in diversity, with V and J gene preferences.

What was sequenced was axillary lymph node tissue. The chain is built from TRBV28 and TRBJ1-2, with D unclear. This clonotype was sampled from a female donor with breast cancer. Some clones in this sample may be carry-over from other donors' samples. The CDR3 DNA is TGTGCCAGCAGTGTCCCCTATGGCTACACCTTC. Protein sequence: CASSVPYGYTF.